Listed below are T cell receptor delta chains from one sample, sequenced in a study of Vδ1+ human thymocytes. TCRdb processed the multiplex PCR reads again with the CATT caller. The table shows roughly 55,000 delta-chain clones, with about a sixth occurring only once. The specimen was Vdelta1+ gamma-delta thymocytes from the thymus. The receptors derive from a boy in the first two years of life who had congenital heart surgery. Both conserved end residues are part of each CDR3. A D gene is named only where the DNA matches it firmly. Size tells how often a clone was seen (once, few, many) or the class of an expanded clone, and some rows leave it out.

>TRDD3|few|TRDJ1|TRDV1
CALGGYAGGYKTDKLIF
TGTGCTCTTGGGGGCTACGCTGGGGGATACAAGACCGATAAACTCATCTTT
>TRDD3|.|TRDJ1|TRDV1
CALGEGDSRLLGGILRTDKLIF
TGTGCTCTTGGGGAAGGCGATTCTCGACTCCTTGGGGGGATACTCAGGACCGATAAACTCATCTTT
>TRDD3|few|TRDJ1|TRDV1
CALGELRFPSGDTCLYTDKLIF
TGTGCTCTTGGGGAACTGAGATTTCCTTCGGGGGATACGTGTTTGTACACCGATAAACTCATCTTT
>TRDD3|.|TRDJ1|TRDV1
CALGLDLSCTGGYSYTDKLIF
TGTGCTCTTGGGTTGGATCTATCGTGCACTGGGGGATATTCGTACACCGATAAACTCATCTTT
>TRDD3|.|TRDJ1|TRDV1
CALGVPPILSRLLGDRKLIF
TGTGCTCTTGGGGTACCACCAATTTTGTCACGATTGTTGGGGGATAGGAAACTCATCTTT
>.|.|TRDJ1|TRDV1
CALGELAPLGRQDKLIF
TGTGCTCTTGGGGAACTCGCTCCCCTGGGGAGACAAGATAAACTCATCTTT
>.|.|TRDJ1|TRDV1
CALGVAAFLRDWGTYTDKLIF
TGTGCTCTTGGGGTAGCGGCCTTCCTACGGGACTGGGGGACCTACACCGATAAACTCATCTTT
>TRDD3|.|TRDJ1|TRDV1
CALGEIPYGVLGDTRPDKLIF
TGTGCTCTTGGGGAAATTCCTTACGGCGTACTGGGGGATACGCGCCCCGATAAACTCATCTTT
>TRDD2|.|TRDJ1|TRDV1
CALGSASYVVGADKLIF
TGTGCTCTTGGGTCCGCTTCCTACGTGGTGGGGGCTGATAAACTCATCTTT
>TRDD3|few|TRDJ1|TRDV1
CALGVTPGHWGLDHTDKLIF
TGTGCTCTTGGGGTAACACCTGGACACTGGGGATTAGATCACACCGATAAACTCATCTTT
>.|few|TRDJ1|TRDV1
CALGDTVPLRLTAYTDKLIF
TGTGCTCTTGGGGACACTGTTCCCCTACGCTTGACTGCTTACACCGATAAACTCATCTTT
>.|.|TRDJ1|TRDV1
CALGEPSWSGKLIF
TGTGCTCTTGGGGAACCGTCCTGGTCGGGTAAACTCATCTTT